These 12 T cell receptor beta chains originate from one sample sequenced in a study of identical twins. TCRdb redid the calling of the 5' RACE reads with MiXCR, one entry per CDR3 protein. The sample consists of more than 350,000 distinct CDR3 sequences, approximately 9.1% of them appearing once. The material sequenced was naive T cells sorted from blood. These receptors came from a woman aged 50 to 60 in good health.

This chain links TRBV5-1 with TRBJ2-1, with 8 bases aligning to TRBD2. The V gene's germline CDR1 is SGHRS and CDR2 YFSETQ. The junction had 9 bases not matched to a gene; V was cut back by 4 bases and J by 9 bases. The CDR3 covers 14 residues. CDR3 amino acids: CASSPRTSTSEQFF. CDR3 in DNA: TGCGCCAGCAGCCCTAGGACTAGCACTAGTGAGCAGTTCTTC. Drawing the rest from reference TRBV5-1 and TRBJ2-1, the complete variable domain is KAGVTQTPRYLIKTRGQQVTLSCSPISGHRSVSWYQQTPGQGLQFLFEYFSETQRNKGNFPGRFSGRQFSNSRSEMNVSTLELGDSALYLCASSPRTSTSEQFFGPGTRLTVL.

This clonotype was counted many times. V is TRBV11-2 and J is TRBJ2-5; D may match TRBD1 or TRBD2 (5 bases each). The CDR3 runs 15 residues. The germline CDR1 and CDR2 sequences are SGHAT and FQNNGV. Trimming left V 0 bases short and J 5 bases short, with 13 bases between. CDR3 nucleotides: TGTGCCAGCAGCTTAGAGGCCGGGGCAGGGGAGACCCAGTACTTC. Translated: CASSLEAGAGETQYF. Filled out from reference TRBV11-2 and TRBJ2-5, the complete variable domain reads EAGVAQSPRYKIIEKRQSVAFWCNPISGHATLYWYQQILGQGPKLLIQFQNNGVVDDSQLPKDRFSAERLKGVDSTLKIQPAKLEDSAVYLCASSLEAGAGETQYFGPGTRLLVL.

The chain combines TRBV4-1 with TRBJ2-1; 11 bases are shared with TRBD2. V was clipped by 4 bases and J by 5 bases; unmatched bases: 7. The CDR3 sequence is 16 residues long. The germline V gene encodes CDR1 MGHRA and CDR2 YSYEKL. Here the CDR3 reads CASSRLGLAGHNEQFF. CDR3 coding DNA: TGCGCCAGCAGCCGTTTAGGACTAGCGGGCCACAATGAGCAGTTCTTC.

CDR3 sequence reads: CASSDRRAWEKLFF. Here the CDR3 DNA reads TGTGCCAGCAGTGATCGACGAGCCTGGGAAAAACTGTTTTTT. This sequence joins TRBV2 and TRBJ1-4; no firm D call. This CDR3 spans 14 amino acids. CDR1 is SNHLY and CDR2 is FYNNEI in the germline V gene. Trimming removed 3 bases at V and 8 bases at J, with 13 bases between.

In its sample, this clonotype was seen a few times. V usage is TRBV12-3 or TRBV12-4 and J usage is TRBJ2-2, with 7 bases identical to TRBD1. The ends lost 3 bases at V and 7 bases at J; junction bases unmatched: 8. The CDR3 has 15 residues. CDR3 bases: TGTGCCAGCAGTTTTTCCGGGACAGAAGGCGGGGAGCTGTTTTTT. This translates into CASSFSGTEGGELFF.

The genes are TRBV5-1 and TRBJ1-1, with D possibly matching TRBD1 (6 bases). This CDR3 has 15 residues. V was clipped by 0 bases and J by 1 base, with 10 bases between them. Germline loops: CDR1 SGHRS, CDR2 YFSETQ. The CDR3 loop reads CASSLVRGANTEAFF. In DNA form, the CDR3 reads TGCGCCAGCAGCTTGGTGCGGGGGGCGAACACTGAAGCTTTCTTT.

This clonotype occurred many times. V usage is TRBV12-3 or TRBV12-4 and J usage is TRBJ2-2; the match to TRBD1 covers 9 bases. V lost 5 bases, J lost 5 bases, and 6 bases stayed unmatched. This CDR3 has 15 amino acids. The CDR3 coding sequence is TGTGCCAGCAGTCCCGGACAGGGGCAGACCGGGGAGCTGTTTTTT. Translated, it gives CASSPGQGQTGELFF.

This clonotype was picked up many times. The J gene is TRBJ2-1, the V gene TRBV5-1, with D possibly matching TRBD2 (6 bases). CDR3 length: 14 residues. The germline V gene encodes CDR1 SGHRS and CDR2 YFSETQ. The V end was cut by 2 bases, the J end by 3 bases, with 9 bases between. In nucleotides, the CDR3 is TGCGCCAGCAGCTTTCGGGAGAGCTACAATGAGCAGTTCTTC. It specifies CASSFRESYNEQFF.

This clonotype was seen many times. The chain combines TRBV12-3 or TRBV12-4 with TRBJ2-5; no clear D gene. The CDR3 totals 13 residues. The germline V and J ends were trimmed by 5 bases and 0 bases, with 7 bases remaining between them. This CDR3 reads CASSLLYQETQYF. CDR3 bases: TGTGCCAGCAGTCTACTCTACCAAGAGACCCAGTACTTC.

To note about this clonotype: This could be a read error, since a much larger clone is one nucleotide away. The V gene is TRBV18, the J gene TRBJ1-5, with no clear D. Looked up from germline, CDR1 is KGHSH and CDR2 is LQKENI. This CDR3 spans 14 amino acids. Written as DNA, the CDR3 is TGTCCCAGCTCACCGGGATATAGCAATCAGCCCCAGCATTTT. Its protein product is CPSSPGYSNQPQHF.

The chain joins TRBV5-5 to TRBJ2-4; TRBD1 matches at 7 bases. In germline, CDR1 is SGHKS, CDR2 YYEKEE (reference sequence). V gave up 5 bases and J gave up 6 bases; unmatched junction bases: 5. The CDR3 consists of 13 residues. DNA of the CDR3: TGTGCCAGCAGTTTTGGACAGGCAAACATTCAGTACTTC. This encodes CASSFGQANIQYF. The whole variable domain, remainder taken from reference TRBV5-5 and TRBJ2-4, is DAGVTQSPTHLIKTRGQQVTLRCSPISGHKSVSWYQQVLGQGPQFIFQYYEKEERGRGNFPDRFSARQFPNYSSELNVNALLLGDSALYLCASSFGQANIQYFGAGTRLSVL.

This clonotype has a handful of counts. The chain employs TRBV10-3 and TRBJ2-2; 10 bases fit TRBD2. Germline V gene sequence: CDR1 ENHRY, CDR2 SYGVKD. The trim removed 0 bases at V and 0 bases at J, leaving 4 bases unmatched. The length of the CDR3 is 18 residues. The CDR3 nucleotides read TGTGCCATCAGTGAGTCTTGGCTAGCGGGAGCGAACACCGGGGAGCTGTTTTTT. This sequence encodes CAISESWLAGANTGELFF.